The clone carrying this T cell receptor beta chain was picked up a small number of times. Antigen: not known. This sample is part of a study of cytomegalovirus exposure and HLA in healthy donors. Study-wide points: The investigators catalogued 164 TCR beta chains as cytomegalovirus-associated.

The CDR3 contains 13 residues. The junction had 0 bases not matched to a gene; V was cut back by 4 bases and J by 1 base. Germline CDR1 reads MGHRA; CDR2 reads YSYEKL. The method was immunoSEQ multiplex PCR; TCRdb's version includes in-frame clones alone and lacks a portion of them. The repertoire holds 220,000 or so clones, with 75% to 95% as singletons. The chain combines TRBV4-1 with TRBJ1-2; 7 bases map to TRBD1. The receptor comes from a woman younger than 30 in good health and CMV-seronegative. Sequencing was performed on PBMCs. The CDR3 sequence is CASSRDSNYGYTF. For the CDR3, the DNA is TGCGCCAGCAGCCGGGACAGTAACTATGGCTACACCTTC.